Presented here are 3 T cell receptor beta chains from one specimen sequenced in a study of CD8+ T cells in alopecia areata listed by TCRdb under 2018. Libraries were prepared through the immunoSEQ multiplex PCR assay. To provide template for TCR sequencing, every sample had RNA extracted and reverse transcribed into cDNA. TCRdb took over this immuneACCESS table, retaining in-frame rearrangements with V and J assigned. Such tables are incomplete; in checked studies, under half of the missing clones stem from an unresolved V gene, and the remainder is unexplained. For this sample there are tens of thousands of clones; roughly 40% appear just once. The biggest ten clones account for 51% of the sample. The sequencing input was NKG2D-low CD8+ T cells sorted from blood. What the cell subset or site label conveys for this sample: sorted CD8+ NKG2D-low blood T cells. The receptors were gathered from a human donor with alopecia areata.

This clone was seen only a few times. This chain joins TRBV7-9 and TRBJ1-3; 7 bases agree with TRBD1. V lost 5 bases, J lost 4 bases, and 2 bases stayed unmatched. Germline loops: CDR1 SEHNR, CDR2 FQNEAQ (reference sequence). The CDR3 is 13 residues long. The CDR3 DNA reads TGTGCCAGCAGCGGGACAGTAGGAAACACCATATATTTT. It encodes CASSGTVGNTIYF.

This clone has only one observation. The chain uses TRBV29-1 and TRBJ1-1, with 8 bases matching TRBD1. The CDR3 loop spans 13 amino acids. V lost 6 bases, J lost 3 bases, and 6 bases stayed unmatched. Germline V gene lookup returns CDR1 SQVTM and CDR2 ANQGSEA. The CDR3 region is CSVLPGGDTEAFF. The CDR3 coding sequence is TGCAGCGTGCTGCCAGGGGGCGACACTGAAGCTTTCTTT. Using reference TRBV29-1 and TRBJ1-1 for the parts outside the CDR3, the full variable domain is SAVISQKPSRDICQRGTSLTIQCQVDSQVTMMFWYRQQPGQSLTLIATANQGSEATYESGFVIDKFPISRPNLTFSTLTVSNMSPEDSSIYLCSVLPGGDTEAFFGQGTRLTVV.

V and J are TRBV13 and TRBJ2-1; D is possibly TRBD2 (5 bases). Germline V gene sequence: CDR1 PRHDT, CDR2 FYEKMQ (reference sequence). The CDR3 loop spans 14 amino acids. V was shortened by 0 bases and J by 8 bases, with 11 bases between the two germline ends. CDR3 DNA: TGTGCCAGCAGCTTAGGAAGAGGGTGGGATGAGCAGTTCTTC. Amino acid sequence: CASSLGRGWDEQFF.